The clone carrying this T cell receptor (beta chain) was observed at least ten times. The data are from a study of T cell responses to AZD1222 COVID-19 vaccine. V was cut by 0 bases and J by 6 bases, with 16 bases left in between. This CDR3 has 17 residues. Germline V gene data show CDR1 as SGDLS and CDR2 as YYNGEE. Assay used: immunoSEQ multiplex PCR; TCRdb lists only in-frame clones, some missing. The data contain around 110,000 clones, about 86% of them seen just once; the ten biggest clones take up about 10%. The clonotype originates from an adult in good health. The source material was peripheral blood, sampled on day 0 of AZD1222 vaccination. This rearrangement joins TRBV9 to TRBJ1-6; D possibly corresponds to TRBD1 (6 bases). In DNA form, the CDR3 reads TGTGCCAGCAGCGTAGCTGTGGAGGGGGTTACTAATTCACCCCTCCACTTT. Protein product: CASSVAVEGVTNSPLHF.